A single sample is the source of the 27 T cell receptor beta chains below, sequenced in a study of siplizumab effects on memory and regulatory T cells (dated by TCRdb to between 2018 and 2021). The library relied on the immunoSEQ multiplex PCR assay. TCRdb mirrors the immuneACCESS table, restricted to in-frame sequences. Some clones are absent from its copies; in checked studies, under half trace to an unresolved V gene, and the reason for the others is unknown. The sample includes some 100,000 clones, with around 90% observed a single time. The ten largest clonotypes hold roughly 2.7% of the sample. The source material was CD4+ T cells sorted from blood. The source is a human donor in good health. Some clones in this sample may be carry-over from other donors' samples.

V gene TRBV4-1 combines with J gene TRBJ2-1, with 7 bases fitting TRBD2. The CDR3 totals 16 residues. CDR1 and CDR2 from the germline V gene are MGHRA and YSYEKL. Trimming cost V 1 base and J 5 bases; bases outside gene matches: 8. DNA for the CDR3: TGCGCCAGCAGCCAAGTGGAGGGAGGGAAGAACAATGAGCAGTTCTTC. Protein product: CASSQVEGGKNNEQFF.

As DNA, the CDR3 is TGCGCCAGCAGCTTTGACGGTCTGAACACTGAAGCTTTCTTT. This sequence encodes CASSFDGLNTEAFF. V gene TRBV5-1 combines with J gene TRBJ1-1; D remains ambiguous. CDR3 size: 14 residues. Between the trimmed V and J ends, which lost 2 bases and 0 bases, there was a span of 8 bases. In germline, CDR1 is SGHRS, CDR2 YFSETQ.

The chain carries TRBV7-2 and TRBJ2-3, with D hard to call. The germline V and J ends were trimmed by 3 bases and 2 bases, with 6 bases remaining between them. The germline CDR1 and CDR2 sequences are SGHTA and FQGNSA. CDR3 size: 13 residues. The CDR3 DNA sequence: TGTGCCAGCAGCTTCTCAGCCACAGATACGCAGTATTTT. Its protein product is CASSFSATDTQYF.

This chain uses TRBV19 with TRBJ2-7; the match to TRBD2 covers 7 bases. This CDR3 has 14 residues. CDR1 and CDR2 (germline): LNHDA, SQIVND (reference sequence). Trimming at V came to 7 bases and at J to 2 bases, leaving 8 bases not matched to a gene. The CDR3 DNA follows: TGTGCCAGTAATAGAGGAGCGGGACCCTACGAGCAGTACTTC. Amino acids: CASNRGAGPYEQYF.

This rearrangement joins TRBV19 to TRBJ2-3, with 11 nucleotides matching TRBD2. V gave up 6 bases and J gave up 5 bases; unmatched junction bases: 13. The CDR3 loop spans 17 amino acids. Germline CDR1 is LNHDA and CDR2 is SQIVND (reference sequence). For the CDR3, the DNA is TGTGCCAGTAGCGTTACTAGCGGGAGCAGAAGCCGAGATACGCAGTATTTT. The encoded protein is CASSVTSGSRSRDTQYF.

The chain couples TRBV29-1 to TRBJ1-2; D is unresolved. Trimming removed 0 bases at V and 7 bases at J, with 15 bases between. The CDR3 is 14 residues long. Germline V gene sequence: CDR1 SQVTM, CDR2 ANQGSEA. The CDR3 sequence: CSVEDVNSSGGYTF. As DNA, the CDR3 is TGCAGCGTTGAAGATGTAAACAGCTCCGGTGGCTACACCTTC.

The gene calls are TRBV7-6 and TRBJ1-2, with D unclear. The CDR3 is 14 amino acids. Germline V gene sequence: CDR1 SGHVS, CDR2 FNYEAQ. V lost 5 bases, J lost 4 bases, and 14 bases lay in between. The CDR3 sequence is CASSPFVETYGYTF. Here the CDR3 DNA reads TGTGCCAGCAGCCCTTTCGTGGAGACCTATGGCTACACCTTC.

The J gene is TRBJ1-4, the V gene TRBV6-1; D gene ambiguous. Trimming took 7 bases from V and 0 from J, leaving 6 bases between them. The CDR3 runs to 13 residues. From germline, CDR1 is MNHNS and CDR2 SASEGT. The CDR3 loop reads CASTRTTNEKLFF. The CDR3 coding sequence is TGTGCCAGCACCAGGACAACTAATGAAAAACTGTTTTTT.

V and J are TRBV11-3 and TRBJ2-1; 12 bases line up with TRBD2. V was clipped by 5 bases and J by 4 bases; unmatched bases: 6. CDR1 is SGHNT, CDR2 YENEEA, per germline. This CDR3 spans 16 amino acids. The CDR3 DNA sequence: TGTGCCAGCAGCCGCCTAGGACTAGCGGGGTACAATGAGCAGTTCTTC. This codes for CASSRLGLAGYNEQFF.

The chain is built from TRBV27 and TRBJ1-1; 7 bases agree with TRBD1. Germline V gives CDR1 MNHEY, CDR2 SMNVEV (reference sequence). V lost 3 bases, J lost 0 bases, and 10 bases stayed unmatched. The CDR3 spans 17 residues. The CDR3 bases are TGTGCCAGCAGTTTGACCCTCCACAGGGGTATGAACACTGAAGCTTTCTTT. It encodes CASSLTLHRGMNTEAFF.

The chain has TRBV7-3 and TRBJ2-3; 9 nucleotides line up with TRBD2. The CDR3 consists of 15 residues. Germline V gene lookup returns CDR1 SGHTA and CDR2 FQGTGA. Germline trimming cut 2 bases from V and 5 bases from J; bases unmatched to any gene: 5. The CDR3 DNA follows: TGTGCCAGCAGCTTATCACTAGCGGGCCTAGATACGCAGTATTTT. Protein product: CASSLSLAGLDTQYF.

The gene calls are TRBV28 and TRBJ2-3; D gene ambiguous. Between the trimmed V and J ends, which lost 7 bases and 5 bases, there was a span of 19 bases. Germline V gene lookup returns CDR1 MDHEN and CDR2 SYDVKM. This CDR3 region has 15 residues. CDR3 DNA: TGTGCCAGCAACCTGCCGCAGCCCGCACAAGATACGCAGTATTTT. Translating it yields CASNLPQPAQDTQYF.

This chain links TRBV6-6 with TRBJ2-7, with 7 nucleotides matching TRBD1. There are 13 residues in the CDR3. J lost 6 bases, V lost 7 bases, and 9 bases had no gene match. Germline V gene data show CDR1 as MNHNY and CDR2 as SVGAGI (reference sequence). CDR3 amino acids: CASTQTGLGEQYF. In DNA, the CDR3 is TGTGCCAGCACCCAGACAGGGTTAGGCGAGCAGTACTTC.

V and J are TRBV15 and TRBJ1-6; no definite D call. Germline V CDR1 and CDR2: LNHNV, YYDKDF (reference sequence). The CDR3 has 14 residues. The V end lost 0 bases, the J end lost 10 bases, and 10 bases lay between the germline ends. This chain's CDR3 is CATSRDVQTSPLHF. DNA of the CDR3: TGTGCCACCAGCAGAGATGTTCAGACGTCACCCCTCCACTTT.

The CDR3 loop is CAISESSSYEQYF. CDR3 in DNA: TGTGCCATCAGTGAGTCGTCATCCTACGAGCAGTACTTC. This chain uses TRBV10-3 with TRBJ2-7, with D unclear. The CDR3 totals 13 residues. Trimming shortened V by 0 bases and J by 1 base, and 4 bases separated the two germline ends. Germline CDR1 reads ENHRY; CDR2 reads SYGVKD.

The chain is built from TRBV7-2 and TRBJ2-5; D gene ambiguous. The CDR3 is made up of 12 amino acids. V was shortened by 5 bases and J by 5 bases, with 9 bases between the two germline ends. The germline V gene has CDR1 SGHTA and CDR2 FQGNSA. The CDR3 bases are TGTGCCAGCAGCGTTACCGCTGAGACCCAGTACTTC. It specifies CASSVTAETQYF.

This chain joins TRBV30 and TRBJ1-2; maybe TRBD1 (5 bases). In germline, CDR1 is GTSNPN, CDR2 SVGIG (reference sequence). This CDR3 region has 15 residues. V lost 3 bases, J lost 0 bases, and 14 bases lay in between. CDR3 loop: CAWSLGDPSNYGYTF. The CDR3 region has the DNA TGTGCCTGGAGCCTAGGGGACCCTTCTAACTATGGCTACACCTTC. Using reference TRBV30 and TRBJ1-2 for the parts outside the CDR3, the full variable domain is SQTIHQWPATLVQPVGSPLSLECTVEGTSNPNLYWYRQAAGRGLQLLFYSVGIGQISSEVPQNLSASRPQDRQFILSSKKLLLSDSGFYLCAWSLGDPSNYGYTFGSGTRLTVV.

V gene TRBV7-8 combines with J gene TRBJ2-7, with 10 bases that match TRBD2. The CDR3 sequence is 14 residues long. The J segment lost 3 bases and the V segment lost 5 bases, leaving 4 bases of the junction unmatched. Germline-derived CDR1 and CDR2 are SGHVS and FQNEAQ. CDR3 loop: CASSPSSGSYEQYF. The CDR3 DNA reads TGTGCCAGCAGCCCCTCTAGCGGGAGCTACGAGCAGTACTTC.

The chain carries TRBV7-2 and TRBJ2-3; D perhaps matches TRBD2 (5 bases). This CDR3 spans 14 amino acids. With 1 base removed from V and 6 bases from J, the gap between germline ends came to 11 bases. Germline loops: CDR1 SGHTA, CDR2 FQGNSA. The CDR3 DNA is TGTGCCAGCAGCTTAGGTGGGAGCGCGGATACGCAGTATTTT. This encodes CASSLGGSADTQYF. Full variable domain (rest looked up from reference TRBV7-2 and TRBJ2-3): GAGVSQSPSNKVTEKGKDVELRCDPISGHTALYWYRQSLGQGLEFLIYFQGNSAPDKSGLPSDRFSAERTGGSVSTLTIQRTQQEDSAVYLCASSLGGSADTQYFGPGTRLTVL.

The chain recombines TRBV18 with TRBJ1-5, with D tentatively TRBD1 (5 bases). The V and J ends lost 0 bases and 4 bases respectively, with 10 bases between them. The CDR3 spans 15 residues. Germline V gives CDR1 KGHSH, CDR2 LQKENI. Here the CDR3 reads CASSPPKGWNQPQHF. DNA of the CDR3: TGTGCCAGCTCACCACCCAAGGGGTGGAATCAGCCCCAGCATTTT.

The chain combines TRBV11-3 with TRBJ2-1, with TRBD2 matching over 10 bases. The CDR3 loop spans 15 amino acids. With V trimmed by 3 bases and J by 10 bases, 9 bases remained unmatched. Germline lookup yields CDR1 SGHNT and CDR2 YENEEA. The DNA for the CDR3 is TGTGCCAGCAGCTTCATCCCTAGCGGGAGCTTAGAGCAGTTCTTC. It is translated as CASSFIPSGSLEQFF.

The chain links TRBV19 to TRBJ2-1; 9 bases fit TRBD2. The germline V gene has CDR1 LNHDA and CDR2 SQIVND (reference sequence). With 3 bases clipped from V and 6 bases from J, the junction kept 6 bases outside the gene matches. The CDR3 spans 15 residues. The CDR3 nucleotides are TGTGCCAGTAGTATCATCGGGACTAGCCCCAATGAGCAGTTCTTC. This translates into CASSIIGTSPNEQFF.

The V and J genes are TRBV7-3 and TRBJ2-1; D tentatively fits TRBD1 or TRBD2 (5 bases each). The ends were cut back, 6 bases at V and 1 base at J, with 16 bases in the middle. The CDR3 totals 16 residues. Germline V gene sequence: CDR1 SGHTA, CDR2 FQGTGA. The CDR3 region has the DNA TGTGCCAGCAGTTTATCGGGTGGGGGATCCTACAATGAGCAGTTCTTC. Amino acid sequence: CASSLSGGGSYNEQFF.

The rearrangement links TRBV11-3 to TRBJ2-1; possible D gene TRBD2, 6 bases. The germline gives CDR1 SGHNT, CDR2 YENEEA. The CDR3 contains 17 residues. V gave up 0 bases and J gave up 6 bases, with 18 bases separating them. The CDR3 DNA reads as TGTGCCAGCAGCTTAGATGGAGGGCATCCACGGCTCAATGAGCAGTTCTTC. It yields the protein CASSLDGGHPRLNEQFF.

The chain uses TRBV2 and TRBJ2-5; TRBD2 matches 10 bases. Trimming removed 4 bases from V and 5 bases from J; junction bases left unmatched: 10. Germline V CDR1 and CDR2: SNHLY, FYNNEI. This CDR3 region has 16 residues. The CDR3 sequence is CASSVEREGLGETQYF. The CDR3 region has the DNA TGTGCCAGCAGTGTTGAGCGGGAGGGGCTCGGGGAGACCCAGTACTTC.

The genes are TRBV21-1 and TRBJ2-3. TRBV21-1 is flagged as a pseudogene. The CDR3 contains 12 residues. The CDR3 here is CASSRPRDTQYF. The CDR3 DNA reads as TGTGCCAGCAGCCGCCCCCGAGATACGCAGTATTTT.

This chain links TRBV7-9 with TRBJ2-7; 7 nucleotides line up with TRBD2. With 3 bases clipped from V and 12 bases from J, the junction kept 11 bases outside the gene matches. CDR3 length: 13 amino acids. The germline V gene has CDR1 SEHNR and CDR2 FQNEAQ (reference sequence). DNA of the CDR3: TGTGCCAGCAGCTTCCCTGCTGCGGGGGTGCGGTACTTC. Translation: CASSFPAAGVRYF.